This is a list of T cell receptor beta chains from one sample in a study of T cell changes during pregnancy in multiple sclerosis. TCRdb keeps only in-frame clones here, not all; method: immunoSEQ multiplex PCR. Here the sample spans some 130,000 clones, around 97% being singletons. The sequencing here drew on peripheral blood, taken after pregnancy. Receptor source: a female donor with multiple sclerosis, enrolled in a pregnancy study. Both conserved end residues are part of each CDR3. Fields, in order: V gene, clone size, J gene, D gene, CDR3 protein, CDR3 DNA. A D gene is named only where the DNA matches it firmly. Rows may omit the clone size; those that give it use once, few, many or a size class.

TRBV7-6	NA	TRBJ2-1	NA	CASSLSHRVYNEQFF	TGTGCCAGCAGCTTATCCCACAGAGTATACAATGAGCAGTTCTTC
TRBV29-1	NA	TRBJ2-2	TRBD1	CSATTGGGSTGELFF	TGCAGCGCTACAACAGGGGGCGGGTCCACCGGGGAGCTGTTTTTT
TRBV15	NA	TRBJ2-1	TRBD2	CATSRDPGGDEQFF	TGTGCCACCAGCAGAGATCCGGGGGGAGATGAGCAGTTCTTC
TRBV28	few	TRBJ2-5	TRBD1	CASSTGRQGTSQETQYF	TGTGCCAGCAGTACGGGGAGACAGGGGACTTCCCAAGAGACCCAGTACTTC
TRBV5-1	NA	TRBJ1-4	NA	CASSLPGENEKLFF	TGCGCCAGCAGCTTACCTGGAGAGAATGAAAAACTGTTTTTT
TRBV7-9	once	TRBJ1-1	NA	CASSLVLGSNTEAFF	TGTGCCAGCAGCCTTGTCCTTGGGAGCAACACTGAAGCTTTCTTT
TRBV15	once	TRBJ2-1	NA	CATSSGFEQFF	TGTGCCACCAGCTCGGGATTCGAGCAGTTCTTC
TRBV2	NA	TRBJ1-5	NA	CASTPRSNQPQHF	TGTGCCAGCACCCCGAGGAGCAATCAGCCCCAGCATTTT
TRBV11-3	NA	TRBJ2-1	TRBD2	CASSPIAGSGAEQFF	TGTGCCAGCAGCCCAATAGCCGGGAGCGGGGCTGAGCAGTTCTTC
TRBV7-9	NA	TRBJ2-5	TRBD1	CASSPPGGAGETQYF	TGTGCCAGCAGCCCTCCAGGGGGCGCGGGGGAGACCCAGTACTTC
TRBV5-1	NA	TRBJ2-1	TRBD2	CASSGGGTDYNEQFF	TGCGCCAGCAGCGGGGGGGGGACGGACTACAATGAGCAGTTCTTC
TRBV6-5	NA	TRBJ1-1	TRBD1	CASRWDRWNTEAFF	TGTGCCAGCAGATGGGACAGGTGGAACACTGAAGCTTTCTTT
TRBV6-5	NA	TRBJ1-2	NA	CASRLTGNYGYTF	TGTGCCAGCAGACTTACAGGGAACTATGGCTACACCTTC
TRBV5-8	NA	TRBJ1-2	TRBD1	CASSRGQGGYGYTF	TGTGCCAGCAGCCGCGGACAGGGAGGGTATGGCTACACCTTC
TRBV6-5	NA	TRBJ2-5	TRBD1	CASRPLGGREETQYF	TGTGCCAGCAGGCCGTTAGGGGGCAGGGAAGAGACCCAGTACTTC
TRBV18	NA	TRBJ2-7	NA	CASSSGTSYEQYF	TGTGCCAGCTCAAGCGGGACATCCTACGAGCAGTACTTC
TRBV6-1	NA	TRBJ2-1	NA	CASRPGPVDEQFF	TGTGCCAGCAGACCGGGTCCGGTCGATGAGCAGTTCTTC
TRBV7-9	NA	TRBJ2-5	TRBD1	CASSASGTGGRETQYF	TGTGCCAGCAGCGCCTCCGGGACAGGGGGCAGAGAGACCCAGTACTTC
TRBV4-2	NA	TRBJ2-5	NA	CASSQESGGARGAQYF	TGTGCCAGCAGCCAAGAATCGGGCGGGGCACGAGGGGCCCAGTACTTC
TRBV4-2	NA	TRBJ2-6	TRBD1	CASSPDRGDSGANVLTF	TGTGCCAGCAGTCCGGACAGGGGGGACTCTGGGGCCAACGTCCTGACTTTC
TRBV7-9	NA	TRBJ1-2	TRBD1	CASSLPQEGTDNYGYTF	TGTGCCAGCAGCCTACCACAAGAAGGGACAGACAACTATGGCTACACCTTC
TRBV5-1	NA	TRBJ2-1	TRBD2	CASSFTSGDYNEQFF	TGCGCCAGCAGCTTTACTAGCGGGGATTACAATGAGCAGTTCTTC
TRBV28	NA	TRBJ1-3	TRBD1	CASSPRGQGALSGNTIYF	TGTGCCAGCAGCCCACGGGGACAGGGGGCCCTCTCTGGAAACACCATATATTTT
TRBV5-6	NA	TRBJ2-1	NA	CASSLTGVRNEQFF	TGTGCCAGCAGCTTGACGGGAGTGCGAAATGAGCAGTTCTTC
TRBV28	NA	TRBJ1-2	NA	CASSFEEKDYGYTF	TGTGCCAGCAGTTTCGAGGAAAAGGACTATGGCTACACCTTC
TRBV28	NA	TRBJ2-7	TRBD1	CASSLTGQGYEQYF	TGTGCCAGCAGTCTAACGGGACAGGGATACGAGCAGTACTTC
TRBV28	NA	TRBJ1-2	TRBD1	CASSSPVQGAPGYTF	TGTGCCAGCAGTTCCCCTGTGCAGGGGGCTCCTGGCTACACCTTC
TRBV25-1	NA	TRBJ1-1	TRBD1	CASSETNRGGFTEAFF	TGTGCCAGCAGTGAGACAAACAGGGGAGGTTTCACTGAAGCTTTCTTT
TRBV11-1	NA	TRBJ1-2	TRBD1	CASSFRDREDYGYTF	TGTGCCAGCAGCTTTCGGGACAGGGAAGACTATGGCTACACCTTC
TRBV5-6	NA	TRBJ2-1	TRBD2	CASSPALAAAYNEQFF	TGTGCCAGCAGCCCCGCTCTAGCGGCCGCCTACAATGAGCAGTTCTTC
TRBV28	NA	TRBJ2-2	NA	CAIGTLETGELFF	TGTGCCATAGGGACTCTTGAAACCGGGGAGCTGTTTTTT
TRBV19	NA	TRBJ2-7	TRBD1	CASSVNRGPYEQYF	TGTGCCAGTAGTGTGAATAGGGGGCCCTACGAGCAGTACTTC
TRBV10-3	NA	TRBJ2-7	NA	CAISGGLGYEQYF	TGTGCCATCAGCGGGGGACTTGGATACGAGCAGTACTTC
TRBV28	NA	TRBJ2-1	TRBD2	CASSFGLAGGRNNEQFF	TGTGCCAGCAGTTTCGGACTAGCGGGAGGGCGGAACAATGAGCAGTTCTTC
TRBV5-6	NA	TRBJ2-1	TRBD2	CASSQTSGEQFF	TGTGCCAGCAGCCAAACTAGCGGTGAGCAGTTCTTC
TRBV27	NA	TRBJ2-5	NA	CASSGQSGRGETQYF	TGTGCCAGCAGTGGTCAAAGCGGTCGGGGGGAGACCCAGTACTTC
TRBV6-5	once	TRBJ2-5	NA	CASSYRTRGAETQYF	TGTGCCAGCAGTTACCGTACCAGGGGCGCGGAGACCCAGTACTTC
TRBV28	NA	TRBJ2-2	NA	CASRRPPGELFF	TGTGCCAGCAGGAGGCCGCCCGGGGAGCTGTTTTTT
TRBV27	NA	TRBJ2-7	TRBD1	CASSLNRGWYEQYF	TGTGCCAGCAGTTTGAACAGGGGATGGTACGAGCAGTACTTC
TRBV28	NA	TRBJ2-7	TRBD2	CASSLSRTSGNYEQYF	TGTGCCAGCAGTTTGAGCAGGACTAGCGGAAACTACGAGCAGTACTTC
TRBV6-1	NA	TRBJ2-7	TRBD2	CASSARAGGISYEQYF	TGTGCCAGCAGTGCTCGAGCGGGAGGTATCTCCTACGAGCAGTACTTC
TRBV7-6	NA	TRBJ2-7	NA	CASSLGRSTGYEQYF	TGTGCCAGCAGCTTAGGTCGGAGCACAGGGTACGAGCAGTACTTC
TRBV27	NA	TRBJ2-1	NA	CASSPGSVEYNEQFF	TGTGCCAGCAGTCCAGGGTCAGTGGAGTACAATGAGCAGTTCTTC
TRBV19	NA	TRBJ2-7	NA	CASSQTGDLTYEQYF	TGTGCCAGTAGTCAAACAGGGGACTTAACCTACGAGCAGTACTTC
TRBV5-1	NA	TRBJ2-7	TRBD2	CASSWVAGDQDEQYF	TGCGCCAGCAGCTGGGTAGCGGGAGATCAGGACGAGCAGTACTTC
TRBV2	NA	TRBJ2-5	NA	CASSLKGYQETQYF	TGTGCCAGCAGTCTAAAGGGGTACCAAGAGACCCAGTACTTC
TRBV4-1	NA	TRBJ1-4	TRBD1	CASSQDGGQGAEKLFF	TGCGCCAGCAGCCAAGACGGGGGACAGGGTGCTGAAAAACTGTTTTTT
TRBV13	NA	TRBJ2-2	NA	CASSFRGDFRTGELFF	TGTGCCAGCAGCTTCCGTGGGGACTTCCGCACCGGGGAGCTGTTTTTT
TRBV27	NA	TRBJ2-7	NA	CASSYDSNPYEQYF	TGTGCCAGCAGTTACGACTCGAACCCCTACGAGCAGTACTTC
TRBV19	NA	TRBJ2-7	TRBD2	CASSPPRVSGTYEQYF	TGTGCCAGTAGTCCCCCGCGGGTTAGCGGGACCTACGAGCAGTACTTC
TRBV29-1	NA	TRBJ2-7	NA	CSAKNEYEQYF	TGCAGCGCTAAGAATGAATACGAGCAGTACTTC
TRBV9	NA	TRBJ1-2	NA	CASSTTGTAAGGGYTF	TGTGCCAGCAGCACAACCGGGACGGCGGCTGGAGGGGGCTACACCTTC
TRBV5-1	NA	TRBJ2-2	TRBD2	CASSSGLAGATGELFF	TGCGCCAGCAGCTCGGGACTAGCGGGAGCTACCGGGGAGCTGTTTTTT
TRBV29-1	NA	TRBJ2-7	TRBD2	CSVRGLAGVLSYEQYF	TGCAGCGTCCGCGGCCTAGCGGGAGTCCTTTCCTACGAGCAGTACTTC
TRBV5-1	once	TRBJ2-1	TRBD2	CASSISGTTNNEQFF	TGCGCCAGCAGCATCTCCGGGACTACCAACAATGAGCAGTTCTTC
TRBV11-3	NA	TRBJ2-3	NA	CASSQWADTQYF	TGTGCCAGCAGCCAATGGGCGGATACGCAGTATTTT
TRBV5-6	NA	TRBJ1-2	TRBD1	CASSLGQGNYGYTF	TGTGCCAGCAGCTTGGGACAGGGGAACTATGGCTACACCTTC
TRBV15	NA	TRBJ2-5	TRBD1	CATSRDSARGETQYF	TGTGCCACCAGCAGAGATTCCGCCAGGGGGGAGACCCAGTACTTC
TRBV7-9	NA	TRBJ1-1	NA	CASNRGMNTEAFF	TGTGCCAGCAATAGAGGGATGAATACTGAAGCTTTCTTT
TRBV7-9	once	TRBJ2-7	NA	CASSLLASFDEQYF	TGTGCCAGCAGCTTGTTGGCTAGTTTCGACGAGCAGTACTTC